Described below is a single T cell receptor beta chain sequence and its context. The source of the sample is a study of blood T cell repertoires in COVID-19. TCRdb's copy holds only in-frame clones and misses some; the assay was immunoSEQ multiplex PCR. This sample yields fewer than 450,000 clones, of which roughly 90% are seen a single time; around 7.9% belongs to the top ten. Germline V gene lookup returns CDR1 KGHSH and CDR2 LQKENI. The CDR3 extends over 16 amino acids. Trimming cost V 3 bases and J 7 bases; bases outside gene matches: 12. This clonotype was sampled from a woman in her 70s with COVID-19, enrolled during active disease. V usage is TRBV18 and J usage is TRBJ2-7, with 10 bases fitting TRBD1. Source material: peripheral blood. The CDR3 DNA is TGTGCCAGCTCACCCGGGACAGGGGAGAAATGGGGGGAGCAGTACTTC. Translation: CASSPGTGEKWGEQYF.